These 10 T cell receptor beta chains came from one sample sequenced in a study of pediatric ulcerative colitis. Method: immunoSEQ multiplex PCR; TCRdb's copy keeps in-frame clones and lacks some. Among approximately 32,000 clones listed, 82% were seen once. Sequencing input: blood. These receptor sequences come from a boy between 10 and 17 years old with severe ulcerative colitis.

V is TRBV4-1 and J is TRBJ1-1, with TRBD1 matching over 7 bases. The CDR3 loop spans 17 amino acids. Germline CDR1 MGHRA, CDR2 YSYEKL. J was trimmed by 0 bases and V by 2 bases; bases with no gene match: 9. CDR3 sequence (DNA): TGCGCCAGCAGCCAACCACGGACAGGAGGCCTGAACACTGAAGCTTTCTTT. Its translation: CASSQPRTGGLNTEAFF.

This clone has just a few counts. The chain has TRBV5-5 and TRBJ1-1; tentatively, D is TRBD1 (6 bases). Trimming removed 3 bases from V and 7 bases from J, with 10 bases in between. Germline V lookup: CDR1 SGHKS, CDR2 YYEKEE (reference sequence). This CDR3 is 12 amino acids long. The CDR3 DNA reads as TGTGCCAGCAGCTACGGGACACTTGAAGCTTTCTTT. Its protein product is CASSYGTLEAFF.

The chain links TRBV6-1 to TRBJ1-6; the D is unclear. Deletions cut 2 bases from V and 12 bases from J, with 23 bases between. This CDR3 has 17 amino acids. Germline CDR1 and CDR2: MNHNS and SASEGT. The CDR3 here is CASSEKGSPTSGRPLHF. CDR3 nucleotide sequence: TGTGCCAGCAGTGAAAAAGGTAGCCCCACTTCAGGCCGACCCCTCCACTTT.

The V gene is TRBV7-6, the J gene TRBJ2-7, with 7 bases identical to TRBD2. V trimming: 3 bases; J trimming: 0 bases; junction bases outside the gene matches: 5. The CDR3 has 15 residues. Germline loops: CDR1 SGHVS, CDR2 FNYEAQ. As DNA, the CDR3 is TGTGCCAGCAGCTTGGAGGGACTACGCTCCTACGAGCAGTACTTC. Its protein is CASSLEGLRSYEQYF.

This clone has only a few counts. This sequence joins TRBV5-6 and TRBJ1-2; perhaps TRBD1 as D (6 bases). The V and J ends lost 3 bases and 3 bases respectively, with 9 bases between them. Germline loops: CDR1 SGHDT, CDR2 YYEEEE. CDR3 size: 13 residues. CDR3 sequence (DNA): TGTGCCAGCAGCTGGGACACGGACTATGGCTACACCTTC. It is translated as CASSWDTDYGYTF.

The J gene is TRBJ1-1, the V gene TRBV6-5; no definite D call. The CDR3 sequence is 12 residues long. CDR1 is MNHEY and CDR2 is SVGAGI in the germline V gene. V was shortened by 9 bases and J by 2 bases, with 10 bases between the two germline ends. The CDR3, as DNA: TGTGCCAGTAGGACCGTTAACACTGAAGCTTTCTTT. Amino acids: CASRTVNTEAFF.

The rearrangement joins TRBV7-9 to TRBJ2-1; tentative D call: TRBD2 (7 bases). The CDR3 is 14 amino acids. Germline CDR1 is SEHNR and CDR2 is FQNEAQ (reference sequence). Deletions cut 0 bases from V and 9 bases from J, with 12 bases between. CDR3 amino acids: CASSLAGGGTEQFF. The CDR3 bases are TGTGCCAGCAGCTTAGCAGGCGGGGGCACTGAGCAGTTCTTC.

This clone came up a few times. J is TRBJ1-5 and V is TRBV6-1; possibly TRBD1 for D (5 bases). The germline V gene has CDR1 MNHNS and CDR2 SASEGT. V lost 3 bases to trimming and J lost 4 bases, with 7 bases between them. The CDR3 is made up of 13 amino acids. Here the CDR3 reads CASSEAGNQPQHF. CDR3 in DNA: TGTGCCAGCAGTGAGGCAGGGAATCAGCCCCAGCATTTT.

This rearrangement joins TRBV4-1 to TRBJ1-2; TRBD1 agrees at 12 bases. Trimming took 7 bases from V and 3 from J; bases not matched to a gene: 6. CDR3 length: 15 amino acids. In germline, CDR1 is MGHRA, CDR2 YSYEKL. The CDR3 bases are TGCGCCAGCAACCTTGGGACAGGGGGCGACTATGGCTACACCTTC. Translated: CASNLGTGGDYGYTF.

This clone was seen only once. The gene calls are TRBV9 and TRBJ1-4; 7 bases line up with TRBD1. Germline CDR1 and CDR2: SGDLS and YYNGEE. Unmatched junction bases numbered 4, after V lost 4 bases and J lost 4 bases. The CDR3 contains 14 residues. The CDR3 is CASSQGGLNEKLFF. The CDR3 DNA reads as TGTGCCAGCAGCCAGGGGGGACTTAATGAAAAACTGTTTTTT.